The T cell receptor (beta chain) described here comes from a study of beta chain features in type 1 diabetes. Expressed TCRB transcripts were sequenced after all isolated RNA was converted to cDNA. The average read count of naive, central memory and regulatory T cell samples was a few million. Assay: immunoSEQ multiplex PCR; the TCRdb copy retains only in-frame clones and omits some. The table lists around 690,000 clones, around 12% of them singletons. This clone was seen a few times. Its target is unknown. Overall study results and limits: TCRB CDR3 length was moderately but significantly reduced in all four CD4+ subsets of Type 1 diabetes patients. The cDNA sequencing approach could over-represent high-TCR-expressing cells.

Populations isolated by sorting all had purity greater than 95%. Germline V gene data show CDR1 as KGHSH and CDR2 as LQKENI. Losses at the gene ends were 8 bases for V and 6 bases for J; bases not matched to a gene: 14. The CDR3 is 15 amino acids. The sample taken for sequencing was naive CD4+ T cells from blood. The clonotype originates from a man between 25 and 39 years old with type 1 diabetes. The chain couples TRBV18 to TRBJ2-3, with TRBD1 matching 7 bases. CDR3 sequence reads: CASADPGGRRDTQYF. DNA of the CDR3: TGTGCCAGCGCAGACCCAGGGGGTCGAAGGGATACGCAGTATTTT.